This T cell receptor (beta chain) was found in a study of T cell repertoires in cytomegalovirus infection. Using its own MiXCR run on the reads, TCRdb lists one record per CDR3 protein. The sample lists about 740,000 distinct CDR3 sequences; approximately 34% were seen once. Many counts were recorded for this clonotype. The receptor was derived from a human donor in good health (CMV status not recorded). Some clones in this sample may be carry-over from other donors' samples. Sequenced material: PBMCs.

The CDR3 reads CASSLKDQGLAGVAGELFF. The CDR3 DNA is TGTGCCAGCAGCTTAAAGGACCAGGGACTAGCGGGTGTTGCCGGGGAGCTGTTTTTT. This chain joins TRBV7-2 and TRBJ2-2; 12 bases agree with TRBD2. V lost 2 bases to trimming and J lost 6 bases; unmatched junction nucleotides: 13. CDR3 size: 19 residues. CDR1 is SGHTA and CDR2 is FQGNSA in the germline V gene.